This entry features one T cell receptor (beta chain) sequence. This sample was taken from a study of blood T cell repertoires in COVID-19. Turning to the study itself: Acute and convalescent COVID-19 specimens originated in the United States, Italy and Spain. In each case, the material was cDNA or gDNA derived from T cells, B-cell-depleted T cells, or PBMCs.

Authors' methods: Estimation of nucleated cell counts relied on the amplification of reference gene primers. The table came from immunoSEQ multiplex PCR; TCRdb's copy has only in-frame clones and leaves some out. That table furnishes V, J and clone size, whereas the DNA furnished D and trimming. The sample shows about 120,000 clones, 85% to 90% of them seen only once. The sequenced material came from peripheral blood. This clonotype was obtained from a man aged 80 or over with acute or convalescent COVID-19.

CDR3 coding DNA: TGTGCCAGTAGTAGGGGCAACCAAGAGGAAAAACTGTTTTTT. It yields the protein CASSRGNQEEKLFF. The chain employs TRBV19 and TRBJ1-4; weak D call: TRBD1 (5 bases). CDR1 LNHDA and CDR2 SQIVND come from the germline V gene (reference sequence). The CDR3 totals 14 residues. V was clipped by 4 bases and J by 8 bases, with 14 bases between them.